This is a list of T cell receptor beta chains from one sample in a study of vaccination and CD4 T cells after COVID-19. These receptors' targets are unknown. In TCRdb, the PCR reads were re-called with MiXCR into one record per CDR3 protein. The sample has about 15,000 distinct CDR3 sequences, roughly 55% seen once; the top ten hold approximately 15%. Material: CD4+ T cells from blood, cultured in vitro. The receptor set was obtained from a human donor who had recovered from COVID-19. Each CDR3 is given with its conserved first and last residue. Fields, in order: V gene, D gene, J gene, clone size, CDR3 DNA, CDR3 protein. D genes are given only for firm matches. Rows may omit the clone size; those that give it use once, few, many or a size class.

TRBV19,NA,TRBJ2-5,few,TGTGCCAGTAGTATACAAGGGGCCCACGATGGGACCCAGTACTTC,CASSIQGAHDGTQYF
TRBV6-1,NA,TRBJ1-5,NA,TGTGCCAGCAGTGAAGCCGGACGGCCAAATCAGCCCCAGCATTTT,CASSEAGRPNQPQHF
TRBV5-5,NA,TRBJ2-1,NA,TGTGCCAGCAGCTTGGACCCGGGGGAATACAATGAGCAGTTCTTC,CASSLDPGEYNEQFF
TRBV14,NA,TRBJ2-7,NA,TGTGCCAGCAGCCGAGGACCGACCGGCTACGAGCAGTACTTC,CASSRGPTGYEQYF
TRBV4-2,NA,TRBJ1-2,NA,TGTGCCAGCAGCCAAAGTAACGGCGACTATGGCTACACCTTC,CASSQSNGDYGYTF
TRBV6-2/TRBV6-3,NA,TRBJ1-2,NA,TGTGCCAGCAGTTACGACAGTAACTATGGCTACACCTTC,CASSYDSNYGYTF
TRBV5-4,TRBD1,TRBJ2-5,few,TGTGCCAGCAGCTTGACAGGGGGTGAAGAGACCCAGTACTTC,CASSLTGGEETQYF
TRBV19,TRBD1,TRBJ2-3,NA,TGTGCCAGTAATCGGCAGGGGGTGGCAGATACGCAGTATTTT,CASNRQGVADTQYF
TRBV5-1,NA,TRBJ2-1,NA,TGCGCCAGCCGTCCGGAGGTGGCCTACAATGAGCAGTTCTTC,CASRPEVAYNEQFF
TRBV4-1,NA,TRBJ2-3,NA,TGCGCCAGCAGCCAAGTGGGCACCACCACAGATACGCAGTATTTT,CASSQVGTTTDTQYF
TRBV24-1,NA,TRBJ1-5,NA,TGTGCCACCAGTGATTTGAATCAGCCCCAGCATTTT,CATSDLNQPQHF
TRBV28,NA,TRBJ1-6,NA,TGTGCCAGCAGTTTACTTCTCAATAATTCACCCCTCCACTTT,CASSLLLNNSPLHF
TRBV20-1,NA,TRBJ1-1,once,TGCAGTGCTAGACGACCCGAGAACACTGAAGCTTTCTTT,CSARRPENTEAFF
TRBV6-1,TRBD2,TRBJ2-7,once,TGTGCCAGCGCAAGCGGGACGAACAACTACGAGCAGTACTTC,CASASGTNNYEQYF
TRBV19,NA,TRBJ1-2,NA,TGTGCCAGTAGTATAGATTGGGAAGAAGGCTACACCTTC,CASSIDWEEGYTF
TRBV10-3,TRBD1,TRBJ1-6,few,TGTGCCATCAGAGCTGCCGGACAGGTGAATTCACCCCTCCACTTT,CAIRAAGQVNSPLHF
TRBV12-3/TRBV12-4,NA,TRBJ1-1,large,TGTGCCAGCAGCTTCCTACAAGGAGGGAGGGCTTTCTTT,CASSFLQGGRAFF
TRBV20-1,TRBD2,TRBJ2-7,NA,TGCAGTGCGAGACTAGCGGGAGGTCGGTACGAGCAGTACTTC,CSARLAGGRYEQYF
TRBV27,NA,TRBJ1-6,medium-sized,TGTGCCAGCAGAAGGCGACTGATTAATTCACCCCTCCACTTT,CASRRRLINSPLHF
TRBV11-2,NA,TRBJ2-1,NA,TGTGCCAGCAGTTCGAGGTTCAATGAGCAGTTCTTC,CASSSRFNEQFF
TRBV29-1,NA,TRBJ2-3,NA,TGCAGCGTTGAGGACACCACAGATACGCAGTATTTT,CSVEDTTDTQYF
TRBV7-2,NA,TRBJ2-7,NA,TGTGCCAGCAGGTATACTAGTGGCCCCTACGAGCAGTACTTC,CASRYTSGPYEQYF
TRBV20-1,TRBD1,TRBJ2-3,medium-sized,TGCAGTGCTGGTACAGGGGACACCACAGATACGCAGTATTTT,CSAGTGDTTDTQYF
TRBV20-1,NA,TRBJ1-2,few,TGCAGTGCTAGGGAGTTCAATGGCTACACCTTC,CSAREFNGYTF
TRBV7-2,TRBD1,TRBJ1-6,few,TGTGCCAGCAGCTTACACAGGGGAAATTCACCCCTCCACTTT,CASSLHRGNSPLHF
TRBV18,NA,TRBJ2-1,NA,TGTGCCAGCTCCGAGGACTATAGCTCCTACAATGAGCAGTTCTTC,CASSEDYSSYNEQFF
TRBV19,NA,TRBJ1-5,few,TGTGCCAGTAGTATCCGGGGACCTTCTCTTAGCAATCAGCCCCAGCATTTT,CASSIRGPSLSNQPQHF
TRBV15,TRBD2,TRBJ2-1,NA,TGTGCCACCTCCCGACTAGCGGGGTCCCCCTACAATGAGCAGTTCTTC,CATSRLAGSPYNEQFF